The text below deals with one T cell receptor (beta chain). TCRdb keeps only in-frame clones here, not all; method: immunoSEQ multiplex PCR. The data contain roughly 200,000 clones, 75% to 90% of them singletons. Germline V CDR1 and CDR2: GTSNPN, SVGIG (reference sequence). V shed 2 bases and J 6 bases; nucleotides not matched to a gene: 21. The CDR3 is made up of 19 amino acids. These data are taken from a study of blood T cell repertoires in COVID-19. The clonotype comes from a woman aged 35 to 49 with COVID-19, enrolled during active disease. Input material: peripheral blood. The chain joins TRBV30 to TRBJ2-1; 8 bases agree with TRBD2. CDR3 protein: CAWSQRWSGGPGPLNEQFF. The CDR3 DNA is TGTGCCTGGAGTCAGCGGTGGAGCGGGGGTCCCGGCCCCCTCAATGAGCAGTTCTTC.